These 3 T cell receptor beta chains share one sample of origin, sequenced in a study of T cell changes during pregnancy in multiple sclerosis. The data were produced by immunoSEQ multiplex PCR, yet TCRdb's version contains in-frame clones alone and is incomplete. The repertoire includes 25,000 to 30,000 clones, 70% to 90% of them detected once, and around 8.3% sits in the top ten. Sequenced here: CD8+ T cells from peripheral blood mononuclear cells, sampled before pregnancy. The receptors come from a female donor with multiple sclerosis, enrolled in a pregnancy study.

The chain links TRBV5-4 to TRBJ2-3; 10 bases align to TRBD2. Germline-derived CDR1 and CDR2 are SGHNT and YYREEE (reference sequence). This CDR3 contains 15 residues. Unmatched junction bases numbered 6, after V lost 3 bases and J lost 5 bases. The CDR3 nucleotides read TGTGCCAGCAGCTACGCACTAGCGGGGAGAGATACGCAGTATTTT. Protein sequence: CASSYALAGRDTQYF.

This chain connects TRBV7-9 to TRBJ2-7; TRBD2 aligns across 11 bases. The germline V gene has CDR1 SEHNR and CDR2 FQNEAQ (reference sequence). J was trimmed by 3 bases and V by 1 base; bases with no gene match: 8. The length of the CDR3 is 17 residues. The CDR3 DNA sequence: TGTGCCAGCAGCTTAGTAGCGGGGGGGCCCTATTACTACGAGCAGTACTTC. It codes for CASSLVAGGPYYYEQYF.

This chain connects TRBV20-1 to TRBJ2-1; no definite D call. The CDR3 length is 11 residues. The V gene's germline CDR1 is DFQATT and CDR2 SNEGSKA (reference sequence). V lost 8 bases and J 1 base, leaving 6 bases between the germline ends. This CDR3 is CSPESYNEQFF. In DNA form, the CDR3 reads TGCAGTCCAGAATCCTACAATGAGCAGTTCTTC.